This T cell receptor (beta chain) was observed in a study of blood T cell repertoires in COVID-19. The V gene end was trimmed by 4 bases and the J gene end by 1 base; junction bases not matched to a gene: 3. The CDR3 has 14 residues. Germline V gene data show CDR1 as LGHDT and CDR2 as YNNKEL (reference sequence). The data were produced by immunoSEQ multiplex PCR, yet TCRdb's version contains in-frame clones alone and is incomplete. The sample holds about 160,000 clones, around 82% seen once. Material for sequencing was peripheral blood. This receptor was taken from a man aged 60-69 years with active or convalescent COVID-19. This chain uses TRBV3-1 (or the pseudogene TRBV3-2) with TRBJ2-7, with 8 bases fitting TRBD1. The CDR3: CASSLTGDSYEQYF. In DNA form, the CDR3 reads TGTGCCAGCAGCCTGACAGGGGATTCCTACGAGCAGTACTTC.